One and the same sample provided the 10 T cell receptor beta chains below, sequenced in a study of blood T cells in healthy people across ages. Combining a sample-barcoded 5' primer with a J-beta primer mix, a second PCR ran for roughly 6 to 11 cycles. TCRdb ran MiXCR on the 5' RACE reads and lists one entry per CDR3 protein. The table includes hundreds of thousands of distinct CDR3 sequences, around 24% detected once. These same data were also listed under a study on T cells of mothers and their children.

Input material: blood. These receptors were taken from a boy aged 10-17 years in good health.

This clonotype was picked up a small number of times. The DNA of the CDR3 is TGTGCCAGCAGCTTAGACGGGACAGGGGGGTTCTTC. Protein product: CASSLDGTGGFF. The chain carries TRBV7-9 and TRBJ2-1, with 11 positions matching TRBD1. After removal of 1 base from V and 15 bases from J, the junction contained 2 bases not matched to a gene. Germline V gene data show CDR1 as SEHNR and CDR2 as FQNEAQ (reference sequence). This CDR3 is 12 amino acids long.

Comment on this clonotype: With a much larger clone just one base away, this may be a read error. This CDR3 is CASSLSGVYGYTF. CDR3 nucleotides: TGTGCCAGCAGTTTATCAGGCGTCTATGGCTACACCTTC. The rearrangement links TRBV27 to TRBJ1-2; D remains unclear. The germline V gene has CDR1 MNHEY and CDR2 SMNVEV (reference sequence). The CDR3 length is 13 residues. V lost 0 bases and J lost 4, with 6 bases in between.

The rearrangement joins TRBV20-1 to TRBJ2-3, with 8 bases matching TRBD2. The J segment lost 4 bases and the V segment lost 0 bases, leaving 12 bases of the junction unmatched. The CDR3 totals 17 residues. Germline CDR1 and CDR2: DFQATT and SNEGSKA (reference sequence). The CDR3 reads CSARDHQLADLADTQYF. The CDR3 nucleotides read TGCAGTGCTAGAGATCATCAACTAGCGGATTTGGCAGATACGCAGTATTTT.

V usage is TRBV20-1 and J usage is TRBJ2-5; D gene ambiguous. Trimming stripped 5 bases from V and 4 bases from J, with 14 bases between. There are 13 residues in the CDR3. The germline CDR1 and CDR2 sequences are DFQATT and SNEGSKA (reference sequence). The CDR3 nucleotides are TGCAGTGCTGGGTACAGTGGTGGAGAGACCCAGTACTTC. This translates into CSAGYSGGETQYF.

This clonotype was counted between two and nine times. The V and J genes are TRBV5-6 and TRBJ1-2; D may be TRBD1 (6 bases). Between the trimmed V and J ends, which lost 4 bases and 2 bases, there was a span of 12 bases. CDR3 length equals 14 residues. Germline V CDR1 and CDR2: SGHDT, YYEEEE. CDR3: CASSVRGLNYGYTF. The DNA for the CDR3 is TGTGCCAGCAGCGTCAGGGGACTGAACTATGGCTACACCTTC.

The V call is TRBV28, the J call TRBJ2-7, with D uncertain. The CDR3 length is 16 residues. Germline V gene sequence: CDR1 MDHEN, CDR2 SYDVKM. Trimming took 3 bases from V and 1 from J, leaving 16 bases between them. CDR3 region: CASSFGSYTDSYEQYF. The CDR3 bases are TGTGCCAGCAGTTTTGGGTCTTACACAGATTCCTACGAGCAGTACTTC.

The chain joins TRBV10-2 to TRBJ2-7, with 8 nucleotides matching TRBD2. The CDR3 sequence is 15 residues long. Per the germline V gene, CDR1 is WSHSY and CDR2 is SAAADI. The V segment lost 3 bases and the J segment 3 bases; nucleotides outside the gene matches: 7. The CDR3, as DNA: TGCGCCAGCAGTGATATACTAGCGGTGGGCTACGAGCAGTACTTC. Its translation is CASSDILAVGYEQYF.

This clonotype was recorded a few times. The chain couples TRBV9 to TRBJ2-1; 10 nucleotides match TRBD2. The V and J ends lost 2 bases and 0 bases, in that order; junction bases with no gene match: 2. CDR1 is SGDLS, CDR2 YYNGEE, per germline. This CDR3 has 16 residues. This CDR3 reads CASSVLAGVSYNEQFF. The CDR3 nucleotides are TGTGCCAGCAGCGTTCTAGCGGGGGTCTCCTACAATGAGCAGTTCTTC. The full variable domain, in which reference TRBV9 and TRBJ2-1 provide the parts outside the CDR3, is DSGVTQTPKHLITATGQRVTLRCSPRSGDLSVYWYQQSLDQGLQFLIQYYNGEERAKGNILERFSAQQFPDLHSELNLSSLELGDSALYFCASSVLAGVSYNEQFFGPGTRLTVL.

In nucleotides, the CDR3 is TGTGCCAGCAGCTTAGCGGGTGGCAACGAGCAGTACTTC. Translated: CASSLAGGNEQYF. V gene TRBV7-6 combines with J gene TRBJ2-7; D remains ambiguous. Trimming removed 0 bases at V and 5 bases at J, with 8 bases between. CDR1 and CDR2 from the germline V gene are SGHVS and FNYEAQ. The CDR3 runs to 13 residues.

This clonotype appeared a few times. V gene TRBV6-5 combines with J gene TRBJ2-7; the D is unclear. The V and J ends lost 0 bases and 1 base respectively, with 10 bases between them. This CDR3 has 15 residues. Per the germline V gene, CDR1 is MNHEY and CDR2 is SVGAGI. The chain's CDR3 is CASSYSMVGSYEQYF. CDR3 nucleotides: TGTGCCAGCAGTTACTCGATGGTCGGATCCTACGAGCAGTACTTC.